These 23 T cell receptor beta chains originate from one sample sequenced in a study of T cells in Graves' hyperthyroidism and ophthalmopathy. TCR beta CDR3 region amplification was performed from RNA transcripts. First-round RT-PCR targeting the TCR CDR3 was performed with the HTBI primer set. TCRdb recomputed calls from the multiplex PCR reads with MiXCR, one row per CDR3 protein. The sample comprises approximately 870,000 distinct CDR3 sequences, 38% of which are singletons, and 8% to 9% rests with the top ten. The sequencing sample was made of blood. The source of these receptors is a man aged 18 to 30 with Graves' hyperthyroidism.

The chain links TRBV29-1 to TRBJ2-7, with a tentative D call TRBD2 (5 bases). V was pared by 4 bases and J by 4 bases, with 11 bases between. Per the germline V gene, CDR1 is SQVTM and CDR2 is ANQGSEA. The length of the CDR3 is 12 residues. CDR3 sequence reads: CSVVQRSYEQYF. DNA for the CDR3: TGCAGCGTTGTCCAGCGGAGTTACGAGCAGTACTTC.

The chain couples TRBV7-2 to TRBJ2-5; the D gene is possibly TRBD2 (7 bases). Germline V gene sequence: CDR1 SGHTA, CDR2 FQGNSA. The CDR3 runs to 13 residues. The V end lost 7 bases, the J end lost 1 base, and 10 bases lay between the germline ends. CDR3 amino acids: CASKRGAQETQYF. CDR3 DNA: TGTGCCAGCAAACGGGGGGCCCAAGAGACCCAGTACTTC.

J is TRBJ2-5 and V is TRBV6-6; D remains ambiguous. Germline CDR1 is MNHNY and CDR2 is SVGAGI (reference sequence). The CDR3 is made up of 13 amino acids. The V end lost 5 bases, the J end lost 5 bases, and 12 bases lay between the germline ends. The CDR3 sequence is CASSHQSEETQYF. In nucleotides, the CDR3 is TGTGCCAGCAGTCATCAGAGTGAGGAGACCCAGTACTTC.

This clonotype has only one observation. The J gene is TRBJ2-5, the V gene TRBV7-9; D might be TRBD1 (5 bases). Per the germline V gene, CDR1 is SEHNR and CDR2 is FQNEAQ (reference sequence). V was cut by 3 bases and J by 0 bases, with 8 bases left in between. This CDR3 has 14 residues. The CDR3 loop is CASSFGADQETQYF. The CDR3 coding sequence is TGTGCCAGCAGCTTTGGGGCAGACCAAGAGACCCAGTACTTC.

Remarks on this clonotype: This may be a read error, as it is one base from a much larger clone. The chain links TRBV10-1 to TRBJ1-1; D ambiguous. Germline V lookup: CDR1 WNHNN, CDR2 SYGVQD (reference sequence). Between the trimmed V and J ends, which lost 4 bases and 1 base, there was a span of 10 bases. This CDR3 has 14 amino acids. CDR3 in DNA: TGCGCCAGCAGTGTACCGGCCAAGAACACTGAAGCTTTCTTT. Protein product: CASSVPAKNTEAFF.

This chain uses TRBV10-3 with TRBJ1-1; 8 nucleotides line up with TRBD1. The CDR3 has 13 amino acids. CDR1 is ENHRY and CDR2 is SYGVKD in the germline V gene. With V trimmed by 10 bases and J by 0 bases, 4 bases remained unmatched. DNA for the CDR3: TGTGCCACCGGGACAGGTATGAACACTGAAGCTTTCTTT. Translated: CATGTGMNTEAFF.

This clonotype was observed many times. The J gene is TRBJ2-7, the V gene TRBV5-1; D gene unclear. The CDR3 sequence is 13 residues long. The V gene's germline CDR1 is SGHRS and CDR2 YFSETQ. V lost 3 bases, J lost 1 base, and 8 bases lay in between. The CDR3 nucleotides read TGCGCCAGCAGCTCCCATCAATCCTACGAGCAGTACTTC. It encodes CASSSHQSYEQYF.

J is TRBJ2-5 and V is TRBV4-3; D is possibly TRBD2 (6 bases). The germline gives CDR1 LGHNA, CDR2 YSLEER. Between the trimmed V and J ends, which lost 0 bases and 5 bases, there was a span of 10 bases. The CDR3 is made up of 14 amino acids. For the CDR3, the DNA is TGCGCCAGCAGCCAAGATAGTCTAGCGGAGACCCAGTACTTC. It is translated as CASSQDSLAETQYF.

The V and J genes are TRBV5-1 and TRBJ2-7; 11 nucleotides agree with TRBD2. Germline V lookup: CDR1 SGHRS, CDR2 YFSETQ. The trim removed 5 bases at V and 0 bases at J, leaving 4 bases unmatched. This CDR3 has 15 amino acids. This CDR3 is CASRTSGTASYEQYF. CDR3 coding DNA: TGCGCCAGCAGGACTAGCGGGACAGCCTCCTACGAGCAGTACTTC. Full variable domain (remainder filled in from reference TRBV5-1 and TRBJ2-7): KAGVTQTPRYLIKTRGQQVTLSCSPISGHRSVSWYQQTPGQGLQFLFEYFSETQRNKGNFPGRFSGRQFSNSRSEMNVSTLELGDSALYLCASRTSGTASYEQYFGPGTRLTVT.

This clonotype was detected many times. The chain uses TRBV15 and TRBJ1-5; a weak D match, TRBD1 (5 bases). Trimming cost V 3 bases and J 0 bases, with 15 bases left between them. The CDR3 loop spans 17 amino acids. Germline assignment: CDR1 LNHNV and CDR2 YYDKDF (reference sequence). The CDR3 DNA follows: TGTGCCACCAGCAGTACCCTGGGTGGACATAGCAATCAGCCCCAGCATTTT. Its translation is CATSSTLGGHSNQPQHF.

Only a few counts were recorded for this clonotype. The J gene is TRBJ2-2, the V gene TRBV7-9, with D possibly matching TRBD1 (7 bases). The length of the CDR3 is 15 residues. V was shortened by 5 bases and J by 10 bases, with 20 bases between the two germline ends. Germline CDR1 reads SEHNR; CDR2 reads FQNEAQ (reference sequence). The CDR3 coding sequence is TGTGCCAGCAGCAATGACAGGGACTCACCGGAGGAGCTGTTTTTT. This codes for CASSNDRDSPEELFF.

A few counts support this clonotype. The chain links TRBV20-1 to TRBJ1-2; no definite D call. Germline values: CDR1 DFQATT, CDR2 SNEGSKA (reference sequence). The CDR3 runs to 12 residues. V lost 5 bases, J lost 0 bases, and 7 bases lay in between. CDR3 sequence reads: CSAATTNYGYTF. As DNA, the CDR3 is TGCAGTGCTGCTACTACTAACTATGGCTACACCTTC.

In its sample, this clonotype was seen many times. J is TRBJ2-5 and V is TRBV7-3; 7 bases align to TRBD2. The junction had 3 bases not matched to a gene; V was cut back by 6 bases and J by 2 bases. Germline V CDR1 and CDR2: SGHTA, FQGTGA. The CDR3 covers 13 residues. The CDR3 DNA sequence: TGTGCCAGCAGTCGGACTAGGCAAGAGACCCAGTACTTC. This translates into CASSRTRQETQYF.

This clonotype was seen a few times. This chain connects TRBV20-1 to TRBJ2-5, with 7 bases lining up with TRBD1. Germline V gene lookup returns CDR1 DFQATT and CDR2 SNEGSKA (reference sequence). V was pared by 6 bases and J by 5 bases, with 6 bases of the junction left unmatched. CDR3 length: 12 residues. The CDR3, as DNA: TGCAGTGCGACAGGGTCCGACGAGACCCAGTACTTC. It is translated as CSATGSDETQYF.

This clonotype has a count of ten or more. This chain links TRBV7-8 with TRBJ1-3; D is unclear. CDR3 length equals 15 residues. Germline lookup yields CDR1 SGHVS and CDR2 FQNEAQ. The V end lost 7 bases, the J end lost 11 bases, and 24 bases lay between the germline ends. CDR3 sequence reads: CASTLGVMGLYPIYF. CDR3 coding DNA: TGTGCCAGCACCCTCGGGGTAATGGGCTTATACCCCATATATTTT.

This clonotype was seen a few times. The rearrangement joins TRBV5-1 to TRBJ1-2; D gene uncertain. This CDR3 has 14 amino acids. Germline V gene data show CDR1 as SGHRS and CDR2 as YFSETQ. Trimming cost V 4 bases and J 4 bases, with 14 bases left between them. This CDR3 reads CASSSSYQAYGYTF. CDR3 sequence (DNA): TGCGCCAGCAGCAGCTCCTATCAGGCCTATGGCTACACCTTC.

The CDR3 loop reads CATSRGETGPYEQYF. The CDR3 DNA sequence: TGTGCCACCAGCAGAGGAGAGACAGGGCCCTACGAGCAGTACTTC. The genes are TRBV15 and TRBJ2-7; 7 positions match TRBD1. The V segment lost 1 base and the J segment 2 bases; nucleotides outside the gene matches: 5. CDR3 length equals 15 residues. CDR1 is LNHNV and CDR2 is YYDKDF in the germline V gene (reference sequence).

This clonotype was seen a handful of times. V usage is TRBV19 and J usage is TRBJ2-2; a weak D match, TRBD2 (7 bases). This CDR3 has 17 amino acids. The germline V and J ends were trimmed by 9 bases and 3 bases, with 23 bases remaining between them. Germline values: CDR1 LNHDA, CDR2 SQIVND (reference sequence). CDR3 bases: TGTGCCAGCAGCCAAGGGGGGGCAGGGGCGGACACCGGGGAGCTGTTTTTT. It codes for CASSQGGAGADTGELFF.

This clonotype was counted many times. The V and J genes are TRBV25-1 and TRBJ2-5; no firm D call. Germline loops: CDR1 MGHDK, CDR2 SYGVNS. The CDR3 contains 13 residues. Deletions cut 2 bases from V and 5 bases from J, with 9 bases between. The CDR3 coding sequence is TGTGCCAGCAGTGAAGACGTTCGGGAGACCCAGTACTTC. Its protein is CASSEDVRETQYF. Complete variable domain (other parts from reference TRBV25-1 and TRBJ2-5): EADIYQTPRYLVIGTGKKITLECSQTMGHDKMYWYQQDPGMELHLIHYSYGVNSTEKGDLSSESTVSRIRTEHFPLTLESARPSHTSQYLCASSEDVRETQYFGPGTRLLVL.

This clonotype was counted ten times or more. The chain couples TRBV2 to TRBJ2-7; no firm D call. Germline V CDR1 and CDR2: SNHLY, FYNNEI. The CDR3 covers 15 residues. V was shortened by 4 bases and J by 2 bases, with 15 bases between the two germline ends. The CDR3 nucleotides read TGTGCCAGCAGTGCTTCAGGCACTCTAACCTACGAGCAGTACTTC. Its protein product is CASSASGTLTYEQYF.

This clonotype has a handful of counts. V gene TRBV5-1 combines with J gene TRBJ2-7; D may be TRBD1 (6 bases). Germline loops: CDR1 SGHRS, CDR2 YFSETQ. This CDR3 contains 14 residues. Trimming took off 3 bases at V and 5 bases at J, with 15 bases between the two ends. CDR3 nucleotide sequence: TGCGCCAGCAGCTCTACAGGGTTGGGCGACGAGCAGTACTTC. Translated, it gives CASSSTGLGDEQYF.

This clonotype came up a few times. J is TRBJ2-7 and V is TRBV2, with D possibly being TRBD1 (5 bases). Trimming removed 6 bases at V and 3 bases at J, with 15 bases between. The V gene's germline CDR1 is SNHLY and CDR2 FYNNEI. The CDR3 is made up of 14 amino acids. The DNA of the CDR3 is TGTGCCAGCAGGACTCCGAGGACAATCTACGAGCAGTACTTC. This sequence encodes CASRTPRTIYEQYF. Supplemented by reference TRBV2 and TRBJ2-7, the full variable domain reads EPEVTQTPSHQVTQMGQEVILRCVPISNHLYFYWYRQILGQKVEFLVSFYNNEISEKSEIFDDQFSVERPDGSNFTLKIRSTKLEDSAMYFCASRTPRTIYEQYFGPGTRLTVT.

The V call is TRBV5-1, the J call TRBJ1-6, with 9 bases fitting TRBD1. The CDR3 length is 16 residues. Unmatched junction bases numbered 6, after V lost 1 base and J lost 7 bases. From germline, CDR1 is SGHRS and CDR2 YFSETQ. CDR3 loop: CASSLTGTGTNSPLHF. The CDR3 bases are TGCGCCAGCAGCTTGACGGGGACAGGGACGAATTCACCCCTCCACTTT.